The 10 T cell receptor beta chains below were found in one sample sequenced in a study of blood T cell repertoires in COVID-19. TCRdb keeps only in-frame clones here, not all; method: immunoSEQ multiplex PCR. The sample contains about 85,000 clones, roughly 90% of which appear only once. Material for sequencing was peripheral blood. The source is an elderly woman with active or convalescent COVID-19.

The chain joins TRBV6-2 or TRBV6-3 to TRBJ1-5; a weak D match, TRBD1 (5 bases). Looked up from germline, CDR1 is MNHEY and CDR2 is SVGEGT. Between the trimmed V and J ends, which lost 0 bases and 9 bases, there was a span of 15 bases. The CDR3 is 15 amino acids. The CDR3 DNA is TGTGCCAGCAGTTACTCTCGGCAGGGCGTCCGGCCCCAGCATTTT. Its protein product is CASSYSRQGVRPQHF.

The chain has TRBV19 and TRBJ2-2; 7 bases line up with TRBD1. The CDR3 length is 14 residues. The V and J ends lost 6 bases and 2 bases, in that order; junction bases with no gene match: 3. Per germline, CDR1 LNHDA and CDR2 SQIVND (reference sequence). CDR3 residues: CASRNRGNTGELFF. The DNA for the CDR3 is TGTGCCAGTAGGAACAGGGGAAACACCGGGGAGCTGTTTTTT. Complete variable domain (other parts from reference TRBV19 and TRBJ2-2): DGGITQSPKYLFRKEGQNVTLSCEQNLNHDAMYWYRQDPGQGLRLIYYSQIVNDFQKGDIAEGYSVSREKKESFPLTVTSAQKNPTAFYLCASRNRGNTGELFFGEGSRLTVL.

The V call is TRBV29-1, the J call TRBJ2-1; TRBD1 aligns across 8 bases. CDR1 and CDR2 from the germline V gene are SQVTM and ANQGSEA. CDR3 size: 14 residues. Unmatched junction bases numbered 6, after V lost 4 bases and J lost 4 bases. The CDR3 sequence is CSVAYRGAYNEQFF. DNA for the CDR3: TGCAGCGTTGCTTACAGGGGGGCATACAATGAGCAGTTCTTC.

This chain uses TRBV7-2 with TRBJ1-2; the match to TRBD1 covers 8 bases. The CDR3 covers 12 residues. V lost 5 bases, J lost 10 bases, and 6 bases stayed unmatched. Germline V gene sequence: CDR1 SGHTA, CDR2 FQGNSA. Here the CDR3 DNA reads TGTGCCAGCAGCCCTGGACAGGGAGTCTACACCTTC. Its protein is CASSPGQGVYTF.

The chain is built from TRBV7-2 and TRBJ1-6; D is undetermined. The CDR3 covers 13 residues. Germline V gene sequence: CDR1 SGHTA, CDR2 FQGNSA. Trimming left V 5 bases short and J 13 bases short, with 15 bases between. CDR3 in amino acids: CASSVTSGFPLHF. The CDR3 coding sequence is TGTGCCAGCAGCGTAACCTCAGGCTTCCCCCTCCACTTT.

CDR3: CASSSLVSTDTQYF. CDR3 coding DNA: TGTGCCAGCAGTTCACTAGTTTCCACAGATACGCAGTATTTT. The rearrangement uses TRBV28 and TRBJ2-3, with D perhaps TRBD2 (5 bases). The CDR3 extends over 14 amino acids. V was pared by 4 bases and J by 2 bases, with 10 bases between. Germline CDR1 MDHEN, CDR2 SYDVKM.

J is TRBJ1-1 and V is TRBV28; 7 positions agree with TRBD1. The CDR3 is 13 amino acids. Trimming cost V 5 bases and J 11 bases; bases outside gene matches: 11. From germline, CDR1 is MDHEN and CDR2 SYDVKM. The chain's CDR3 is CASSPPDRVFAFF. The CDR3 DNA is TGTGCCAGCAGTCCCCCTGACAGGGTTTTTGCTTTCTTT.

The chain is built from TRBV19 and TRBJ1-3, with 8 nucleotides matching TRBD1. V shed 9 bases, J shed 0 bases, and the junction held 7 bases outside the gene matches. Germline loops: CDR1 LNHDA, CDR2 SQIVND (reference sequence). The CDR3 length is 15 residues. The CDR3 protein is CASLDRAHSGNTIYF. For the CDR3, the DNA is TGTGCCAGCTTGGACAGGGCCCACTCTGGAAACACCATATATTTT.

CDR3 DNA sequence: TGTGCCAGCAGCCATCCTGACAGGGTCGGTGAGCAGTTCTTC. This sequence encodes CASSHPDRVGEQFF. V is TRBV3-1 (or the pseudogene TRBV3-2) and J is TRBJ2-1, with 7 bases matching TRBD1. Germline CDR1 LGHDT, CDR2 YNNKEL (reference sequence). The length of the CDR3 is 14 residues. J lost 9 bases, V lost 3 bases, and 8 bases had no gene match.

V is TRBV5-4 and J is TRBJ2-3, with D perhaps matching TRBD1 or TRBD2 (11 bases each). Germline V gene sequence: CDR1 SGHNT, CDR2 YYREEE (reference sequence). The CDR3 loop spans 20 amino acids. V was shortened by 4 bases and J by 2 bases, with 29 bases between the two germline ends. The CDR3 DNA is TGTGCCAGCAGCACCCGGGACAGGGGGGCACTAGCGGGAGCCACAGATACGCAGTATTTT. Protein: CASSTRDRGALAGATDTQYF.